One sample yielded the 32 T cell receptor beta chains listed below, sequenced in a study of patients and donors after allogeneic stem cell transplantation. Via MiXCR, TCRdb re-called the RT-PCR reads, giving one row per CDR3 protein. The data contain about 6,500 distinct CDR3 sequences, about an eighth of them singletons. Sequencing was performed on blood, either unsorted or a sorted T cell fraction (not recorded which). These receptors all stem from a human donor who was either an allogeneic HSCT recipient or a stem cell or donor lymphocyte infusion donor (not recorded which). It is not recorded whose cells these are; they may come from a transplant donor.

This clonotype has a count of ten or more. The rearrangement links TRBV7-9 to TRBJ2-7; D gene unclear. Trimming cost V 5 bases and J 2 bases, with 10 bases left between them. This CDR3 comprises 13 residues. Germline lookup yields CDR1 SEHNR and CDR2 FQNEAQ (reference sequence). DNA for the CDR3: TGTGCCAGCAGCGGTCAGAATACCTACGAGCAGTACGTC. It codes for CASSGQNTYEQYV.

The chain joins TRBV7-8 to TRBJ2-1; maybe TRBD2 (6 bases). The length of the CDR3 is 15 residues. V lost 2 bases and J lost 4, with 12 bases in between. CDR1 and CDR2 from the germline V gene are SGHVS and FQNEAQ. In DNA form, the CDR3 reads TGTGCCAGCAGCTTATTCGGAGGGCCTTACAATGAGCAGTTCTTC. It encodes CASSLFGGPYNEQFF.

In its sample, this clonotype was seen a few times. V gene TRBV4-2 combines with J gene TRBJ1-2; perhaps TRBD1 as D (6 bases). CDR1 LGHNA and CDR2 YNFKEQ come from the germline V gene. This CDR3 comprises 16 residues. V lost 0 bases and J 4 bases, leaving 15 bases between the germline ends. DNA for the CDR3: TGTGCCAGCAGCCAAGATAACAGGGCACTGCCCTATGGCTACACCTTC. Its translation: CASSQDNRALPYGYTF.

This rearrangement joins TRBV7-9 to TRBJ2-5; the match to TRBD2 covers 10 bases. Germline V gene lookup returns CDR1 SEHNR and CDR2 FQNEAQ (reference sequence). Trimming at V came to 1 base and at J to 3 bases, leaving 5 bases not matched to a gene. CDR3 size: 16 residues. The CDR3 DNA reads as TGTGCCAGCAGCTTAGGTCCGCTAGCGGGAGAAGAGACCCAGTACTTC. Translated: CASSLGPLAGEETQYF.

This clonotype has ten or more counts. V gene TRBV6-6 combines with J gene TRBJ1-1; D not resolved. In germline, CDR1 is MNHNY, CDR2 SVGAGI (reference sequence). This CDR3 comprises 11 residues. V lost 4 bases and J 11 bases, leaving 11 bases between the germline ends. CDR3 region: CASSWERSAFF. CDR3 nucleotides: TGTGCCAGCAGTTGGGAGAGATCGGCTTTCTTT.

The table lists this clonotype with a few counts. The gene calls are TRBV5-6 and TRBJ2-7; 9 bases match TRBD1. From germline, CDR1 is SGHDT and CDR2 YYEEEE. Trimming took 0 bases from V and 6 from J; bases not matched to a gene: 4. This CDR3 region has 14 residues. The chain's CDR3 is CASSLGDRVAEQYV. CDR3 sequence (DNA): TGTGCCAGCAGCTTGGGGGACAGGGTGGCCGAGCAGTACGTC.

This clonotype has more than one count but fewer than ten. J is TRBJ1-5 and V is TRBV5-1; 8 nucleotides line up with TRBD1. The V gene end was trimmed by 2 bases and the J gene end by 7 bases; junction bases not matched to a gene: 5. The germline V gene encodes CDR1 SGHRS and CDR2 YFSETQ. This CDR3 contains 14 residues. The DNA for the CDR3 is TGCGCCAGCAGCTTCCAGGGGGCTCGGCAGCCCCAGCATTTT. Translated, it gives CASSFQGARQPQHF.

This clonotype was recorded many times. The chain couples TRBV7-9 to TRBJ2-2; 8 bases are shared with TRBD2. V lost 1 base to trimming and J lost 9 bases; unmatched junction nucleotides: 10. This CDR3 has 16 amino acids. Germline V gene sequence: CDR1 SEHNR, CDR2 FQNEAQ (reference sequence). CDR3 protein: CASSLDSGAKDRELFF. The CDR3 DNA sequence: TGTGCCAGCAGCTTAGATAGCGGGGCGAAGGACCGGGAGCTGTTTTTT.

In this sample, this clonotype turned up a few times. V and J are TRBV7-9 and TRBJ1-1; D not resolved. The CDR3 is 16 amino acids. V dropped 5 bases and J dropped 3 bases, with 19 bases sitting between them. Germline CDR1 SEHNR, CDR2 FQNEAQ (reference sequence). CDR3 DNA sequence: TGTGCCAGCAGCCCCCTGGCAGGTTCTGAGGACACTGAAGCTTTCTTT. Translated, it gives CASSPLAGSEDTEAFF.

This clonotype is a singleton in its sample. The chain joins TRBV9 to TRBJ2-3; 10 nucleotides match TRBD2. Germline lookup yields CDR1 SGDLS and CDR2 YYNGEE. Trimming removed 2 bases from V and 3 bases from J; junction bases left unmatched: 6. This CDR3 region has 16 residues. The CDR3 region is CASSVPAGGLTDTQYF. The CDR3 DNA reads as TGTGCCAGCAGCGTCCCAGCGGGGGGGCTGACAGATACGCAGTATTTT. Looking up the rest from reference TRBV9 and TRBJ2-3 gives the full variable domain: DSGVTQTPKHLITATGQRVTLRCSPRSGDLSVYWYQQSLDQGLQFLIQYYNGEERAKGNILERFSAQQFPDLHSELNLSSLELGDSALYFCASSVPAGGLTDTQYFGPGTRLTVL.

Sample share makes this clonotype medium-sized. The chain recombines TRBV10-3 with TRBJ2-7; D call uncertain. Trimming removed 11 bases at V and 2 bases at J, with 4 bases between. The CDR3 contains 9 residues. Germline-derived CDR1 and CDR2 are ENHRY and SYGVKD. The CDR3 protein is CAGAYEQYV. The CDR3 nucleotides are TGTGCCGGAGCCTACGAGCAGTACGTC.

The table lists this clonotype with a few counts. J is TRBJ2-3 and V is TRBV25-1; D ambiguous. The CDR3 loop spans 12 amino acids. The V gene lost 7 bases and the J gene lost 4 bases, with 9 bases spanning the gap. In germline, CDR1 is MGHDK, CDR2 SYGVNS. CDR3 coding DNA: TGTGCCAGCAACCACTTAGCAGATACGCAGTATTTT. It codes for CASNHLADTQYF.

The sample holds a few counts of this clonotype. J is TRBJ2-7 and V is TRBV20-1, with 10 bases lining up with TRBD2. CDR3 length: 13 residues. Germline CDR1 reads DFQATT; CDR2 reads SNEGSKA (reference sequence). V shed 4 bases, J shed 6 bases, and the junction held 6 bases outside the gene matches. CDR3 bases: TGCAGTGCTAACCGACTAGCGGGTCGCGAGCAGTACTTC. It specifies CSANRLAGREQYF.

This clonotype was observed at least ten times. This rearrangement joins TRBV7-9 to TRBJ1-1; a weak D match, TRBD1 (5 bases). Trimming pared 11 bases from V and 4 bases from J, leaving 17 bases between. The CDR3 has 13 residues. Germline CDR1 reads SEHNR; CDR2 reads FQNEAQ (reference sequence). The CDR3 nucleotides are TGTGCCCCCCGGCGGGACCCAAGCACTGAAGCTTTCTTT. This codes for CAPRRDPSTEAFF.

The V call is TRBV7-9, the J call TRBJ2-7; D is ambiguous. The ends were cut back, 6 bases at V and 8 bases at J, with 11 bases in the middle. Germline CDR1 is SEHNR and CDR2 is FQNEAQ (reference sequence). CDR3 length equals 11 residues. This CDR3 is CASRLGSKQYV. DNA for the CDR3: TGTGCCAGCAGGCTAGGGTCGAAGCAGTACGTC.

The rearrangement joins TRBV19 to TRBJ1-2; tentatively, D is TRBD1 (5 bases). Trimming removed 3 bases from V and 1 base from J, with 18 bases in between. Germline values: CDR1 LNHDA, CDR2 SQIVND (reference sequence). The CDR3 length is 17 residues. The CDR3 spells CASSMRSRAILNYGYTF. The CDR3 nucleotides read TGTGCCAGTAGTATGAGGTCCAGGGCTATACTTAACTATGGCTACACCTTC.

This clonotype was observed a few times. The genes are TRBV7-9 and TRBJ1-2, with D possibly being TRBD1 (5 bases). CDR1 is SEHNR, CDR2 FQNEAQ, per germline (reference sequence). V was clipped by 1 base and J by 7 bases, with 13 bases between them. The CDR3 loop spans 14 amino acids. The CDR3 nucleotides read TGTGCCAGCAGCTTAGGGGGGGGGAGGCGTGGCTACACCTTC. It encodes CASSLGGGRRGYTF.

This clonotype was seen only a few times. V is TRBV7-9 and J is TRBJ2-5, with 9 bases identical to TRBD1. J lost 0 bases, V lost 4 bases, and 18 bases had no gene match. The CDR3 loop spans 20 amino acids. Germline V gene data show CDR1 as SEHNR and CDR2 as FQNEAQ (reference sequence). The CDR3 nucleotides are TGTGCCAGCAGCTCGGGGACAGGGCTTTATAGCGGGCCCTACCAAGAGACCCAGTACTTC. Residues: CASSSGTGLYSGPYQETQYF.

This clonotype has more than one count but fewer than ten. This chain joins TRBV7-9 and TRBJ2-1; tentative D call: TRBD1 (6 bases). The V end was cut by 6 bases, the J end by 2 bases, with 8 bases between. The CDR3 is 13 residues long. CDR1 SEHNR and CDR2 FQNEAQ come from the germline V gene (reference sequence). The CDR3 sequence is CASRQGAYNEQFF. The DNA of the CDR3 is TGTGCCAGCAGACAGGGAGCCTACAATGAGCAGTTCTTC.

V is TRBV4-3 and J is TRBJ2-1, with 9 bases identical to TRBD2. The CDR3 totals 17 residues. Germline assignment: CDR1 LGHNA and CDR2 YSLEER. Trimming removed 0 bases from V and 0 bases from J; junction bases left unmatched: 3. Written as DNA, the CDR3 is TGCGCCAGCAGCCAAGATTGGACTAGCGCCTCCTACAATGAGCAGTTCTTC. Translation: CASSQDWTSASYNEQFF.

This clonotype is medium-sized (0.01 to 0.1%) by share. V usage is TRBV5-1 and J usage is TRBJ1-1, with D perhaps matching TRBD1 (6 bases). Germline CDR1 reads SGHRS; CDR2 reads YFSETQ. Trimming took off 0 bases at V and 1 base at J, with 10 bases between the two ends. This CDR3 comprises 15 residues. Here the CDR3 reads CASSLERGANTEAFF. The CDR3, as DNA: TGCGCCAGCAGCTTGGAACGGGGGGCGAACACTGAAGCTTTCTTT.

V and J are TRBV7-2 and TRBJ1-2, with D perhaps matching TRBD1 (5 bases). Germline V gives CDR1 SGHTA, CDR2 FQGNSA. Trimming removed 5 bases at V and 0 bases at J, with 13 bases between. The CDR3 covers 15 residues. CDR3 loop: CASSLQTETNYGYTF. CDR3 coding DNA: TGTGCCAGCAGCCTACAGACAGAGACTAACTATGGCTACACCTTC.

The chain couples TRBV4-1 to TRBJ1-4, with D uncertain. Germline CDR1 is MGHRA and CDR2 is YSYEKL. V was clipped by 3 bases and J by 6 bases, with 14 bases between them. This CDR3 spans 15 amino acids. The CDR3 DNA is TGCGCCAGCAGCCAGCCGGGATCGACGGATGAAAAACTGTTTTTT. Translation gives CASSQPGSTDEKLFF.

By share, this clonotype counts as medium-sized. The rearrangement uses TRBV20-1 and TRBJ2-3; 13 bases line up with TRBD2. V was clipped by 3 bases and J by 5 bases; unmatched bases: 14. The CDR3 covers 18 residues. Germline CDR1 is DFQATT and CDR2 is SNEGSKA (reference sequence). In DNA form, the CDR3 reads TGCAGTGCTAGTCAACTAGCGGGAGGGGGATTGATCGTAGATACGCAGTATTTT. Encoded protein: CSASQLAGGGLIVDTQYF.

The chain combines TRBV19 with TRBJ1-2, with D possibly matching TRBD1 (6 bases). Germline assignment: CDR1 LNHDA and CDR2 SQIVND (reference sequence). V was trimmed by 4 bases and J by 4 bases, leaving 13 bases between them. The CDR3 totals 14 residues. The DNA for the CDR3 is TGTGCCAGTAGTACCAGGGGATTTGCCTATGGCTACACCTTC. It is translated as CASSTRGFAYGYTF.

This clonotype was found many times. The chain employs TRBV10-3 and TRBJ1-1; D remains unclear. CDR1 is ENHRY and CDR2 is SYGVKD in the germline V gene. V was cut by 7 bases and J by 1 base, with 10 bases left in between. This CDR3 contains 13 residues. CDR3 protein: CAINWAENTEAFF. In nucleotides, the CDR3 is TGTGCCATCAACTGGGCAGAGAACACTGAAGCTTTCTTT.

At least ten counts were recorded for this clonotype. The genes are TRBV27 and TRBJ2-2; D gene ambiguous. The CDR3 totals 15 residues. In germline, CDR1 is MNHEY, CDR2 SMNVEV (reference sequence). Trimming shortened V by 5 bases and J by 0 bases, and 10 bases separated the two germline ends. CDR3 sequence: CASSLRASNTGELFF. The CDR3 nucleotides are TGTGCCAGCAGTCTTCGGGCCTCGAACACCGGGGAGCTGTTTTTT.

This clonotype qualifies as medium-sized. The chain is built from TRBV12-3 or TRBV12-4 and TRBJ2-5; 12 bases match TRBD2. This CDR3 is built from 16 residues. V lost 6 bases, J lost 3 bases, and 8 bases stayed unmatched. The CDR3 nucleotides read TGTGCCAGCAGCCGACGGACTAGCGGGAAAGAAGAGACCCAGTACTTC. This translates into CASSRRTSGKEETQYF.

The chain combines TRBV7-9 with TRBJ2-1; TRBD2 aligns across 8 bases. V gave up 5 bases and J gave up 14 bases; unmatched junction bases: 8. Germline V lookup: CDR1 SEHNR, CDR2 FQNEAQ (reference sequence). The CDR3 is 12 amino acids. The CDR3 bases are TGTGCCAGCAGCAGCGACAGCGGGAGTGAGTTCTTC. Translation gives CASSSDSGSEFF.

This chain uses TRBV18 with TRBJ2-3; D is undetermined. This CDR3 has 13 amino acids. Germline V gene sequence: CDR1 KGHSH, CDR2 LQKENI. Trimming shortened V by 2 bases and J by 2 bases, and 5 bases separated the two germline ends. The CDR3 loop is CASSPGNTDTQYF. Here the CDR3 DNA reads TGTGCCAGCTCACCAGGGAACACAGATACGCAGTATTTT.

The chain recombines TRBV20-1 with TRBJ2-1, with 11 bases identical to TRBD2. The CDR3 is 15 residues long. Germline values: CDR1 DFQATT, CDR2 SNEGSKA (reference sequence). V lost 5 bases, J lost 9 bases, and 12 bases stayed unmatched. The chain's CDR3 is CSAGTPTSGAPEQFF. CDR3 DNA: TGCAGTGCTGGCACCCCGACTAGCGGGGCCCCTGAGCAGTTCTTC.

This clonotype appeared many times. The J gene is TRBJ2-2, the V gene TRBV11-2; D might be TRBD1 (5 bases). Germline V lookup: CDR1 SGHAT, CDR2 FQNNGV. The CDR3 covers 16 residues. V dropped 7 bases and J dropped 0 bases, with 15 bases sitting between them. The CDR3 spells CASTPRGNANTGELFF. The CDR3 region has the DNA TGTGCCAGCACCCCAAGGGGAAACGCGAACACCGGGGAGCTGTTTTTT.